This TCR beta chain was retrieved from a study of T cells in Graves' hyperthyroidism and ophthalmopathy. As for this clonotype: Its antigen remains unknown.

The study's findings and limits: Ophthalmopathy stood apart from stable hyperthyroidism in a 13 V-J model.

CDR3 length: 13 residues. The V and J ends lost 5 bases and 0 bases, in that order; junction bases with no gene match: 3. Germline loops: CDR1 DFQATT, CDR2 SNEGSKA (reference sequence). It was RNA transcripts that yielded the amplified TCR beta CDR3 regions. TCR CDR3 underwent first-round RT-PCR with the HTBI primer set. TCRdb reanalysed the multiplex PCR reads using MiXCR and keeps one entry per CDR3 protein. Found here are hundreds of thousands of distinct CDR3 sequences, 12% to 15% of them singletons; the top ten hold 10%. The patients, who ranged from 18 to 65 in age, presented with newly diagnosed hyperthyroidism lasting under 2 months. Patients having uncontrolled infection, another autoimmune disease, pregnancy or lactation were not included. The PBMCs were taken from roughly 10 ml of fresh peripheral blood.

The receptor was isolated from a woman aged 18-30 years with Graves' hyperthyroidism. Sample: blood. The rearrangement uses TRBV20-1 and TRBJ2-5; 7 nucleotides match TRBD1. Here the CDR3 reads CSARDSYQETQYF. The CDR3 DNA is TGCAGTGCTCGGGACAGCTACCAAGAGACCCAGTACTTC.